Presented here are 6 T cell receptor beta chains from one specimen sequenced in a study of blood T cells in healthy people across ages. The second PCR ran about 6 to 11 cycles with a sample-barcoded 5' primer and J-beta primers. TCRdb re-derived calls from the 5' RACE reads in MiXCR, one entry per CDR3 protein. The data show over 450,000 distinct CDR3 sequences, under 30% seen once. This same sample was also taken into another study, of T cells of mothers and their children.

Sequences were obtained from blood. These receptors were taken from a boy aged 10-17 years in good health.

V usage is TRBV6-5 and J usage is TRBJ1-2; 8 bases are a match to TRBD1. The junction had 6 bases not matched to a gene; V was cut back by 5 bases and J by 4 bases. The germline V gene has CDR1 MNHEY and CDR2 SVGAGI. CDR3 length equals 14 residues. The CDR3 DNA reads as TGTGCCAGCAGTGCACAGGGGGTCGGCTATGGCTACACCTTC. It is translated as CASSAQGVGYGYTF.

This clonotype appeared a few times. The rearrangement links TRBV10-3 to TRBJ2-1; 11 bases fit TRBD2. The length of the CDR3 is 17 residues. The germline V gene encodes CDR1 ENHRY and CDR2 SYGVKD. After removal of 4 bases from V and 5 bases from J, the junction contained 10 bases not matched to a gene. This chain's CDR3 is CAISGLFTSGRDNEQFF. The CDR3 DNA is TGTGCCATCAGTGGGCTCTTTACTAGCGGGAGAGACAATGAGCAGTTCTTC.

In this sample, this clonotype turned up a few times. The junction shows a germline mismatch at one end, possibly a read error. The V gene is TRBV14, the J gene TRBJ1-2, with 9 bases aligning to TRBD1. CDR1 SGHDN and CDR2 FVKESK come from the germline V gene. The length of the CDR3 is 15 residues. In nucleotides, the CDR3 is TGTGCCAGCAGCCAGCTTGGGACAGGGAACTATGGCTACGCCTTC. This codes for CASSQLGTGNYGYAF.

The gene calls are TRBV5-1 and TRBJ2-4, with 10 bases matching TRBD1. CDR3 length equals 14 residues. The germline V gene has CDR1 SGHRS and CDR2 YFSETQ. J was trimmed by 8 bases and V by 0 bases; bases with no gene match: 2. This CDR3 reads CASSLGQGADIQYF. The CDR3 region has the DNA TGCGCCAGCAGCTTGGGACAGGGGGCGGACATTCAGTACTTC.

This clonotype was counted at least ten times. The chain carries TRBV27 and TRBJ2-7; perhaps D is TRBD1 or TRBD2 (6 bases each). This CDR3 is 14 amino acids long. Between the trimmed V and J ends, which lost 6 bases and 3 bases, there was a span of 15 bases. CDR1 is MNHEY and CDR2 is SMNVEV in the germline V gene (reference sequence). CDR3 region: CASSFAGQSYEQYF. The CDR3 DNA reads TGTGCCAGCAGCTTCGCGGGACAAAGCTACGAGCAGTACTTC.

The rearrangement links TRBV5-4 to TRBJ2-1, with 7 bases aligning to TRBD2. The end of the DNA fits TRBJ2-5 better, so the J call may be wrong. Germline V gives CDR1 SGHNT, CDR2 YYREEE (reference sequence). CDR3 length: 12 residues. DNA of the CDR3: TGTGCCAGCCGCATTCCGGGGGGGACCCAGTACTTC. This encodes CASRIPGGTQYF.